This is a list of T cell receptor beta chains from one sample in a study of early T cells in non-severe SARS-CoV-2 infection. TCRdb called the 5' RACE reads again in MiXCR, with one record for every CDR3 protein. The sample has roughly 63,000 distinct CDR3 sequences; roughly 13% are singletons. Sequencing used whole blood. Source of these receptors: an adult who was a healthcare worker with PCR-confirmed SARS-CoV-2 infection or an uninfected control (not recorded which). CDR3s include the opening cysteine and the closing phenylalanine or tryptophan. Fields, in order: D gene, V gene, clone size, J gene, CDR3 DNA, CDR3 protein. D genes are given only for firm matches. Expanded clones get a size class; other rows say once, few or many, or leave the size out.

d_gene: TRBD1
v_gene: TRBV6-2/TRBV6-3
abundance: many
j_gene: TRBJ2-5
CDR3nt: TGTGCCAGCAGCACGGGACAGGGGTACCAAGAGACCCAGTACTTC
CDR3aa: CASSTGQGYQETQYF

d_gene: .
v_gene: TRBV6-4
abundance: many
j_gene: TRBJ2-7
CDR3nt: TGTGCCAGCAGTGACACAAGGACAGTCCTAACCTACGAGCAGTACTTC
CDR3aa: CASSDTRTVLTYEQYF

d_gene: .
v_gene: TRBV2
abundance: many
j_gene: TRBJ1-5
CDR3nt: TGTGCCAGCACGCGGAACCTTTTAGGTCAGCCCCAGCATTTT
CDR3aa: CASTRNLLGQPQHF

d_gene: TRBD1
v_gene: TRBV11-1
abundance: few
j_gene: TRBJ2-7
CDR3nt: TGTGCCAGCAGCTTTGGGGCAGGGGGCTACGAGCAGTACTTC
CDR3aa: CASSFGAGGYEQYF

d_gene: .
v_gene: TRBV12-5
abundance: many
j_gene: TRBJ2-2
CDR3nt: TGTGCTAGTGGTTTGTCATTAAGACCTACCCTACAGGGCGCCGGGGAGCTGTTTTTT
CDR3aa: CASGLSLRPTLQGAGELFF

d_gene: TRBD1
v_gene: TRBV13
abundance: .
j_gene: TRBJ2-7
CDR3nt: TGTGCCAGCAGCCAAGACAGGGGGGCTGGCGAGCAGTACTTC
CDR3aa: CASSQDRGAGEQYF

d_gene: .
v_gene: TRBV5-6
abundance: few
j_gene: TRBJ2-7
CDR3nt: TGTGCCAGCAGCTCCTGGTTCTCCTACGAGCAGTACTTC
CDR3aa: CASSSWFSYEQYF

d_gene: .
v_gene: TRBV29-1
abundance: .
j_gene: TRBJ2-3
CDR3nt: TGCAGCGTTGACGAGGGCGGACGCACAGATACGCAGTATTTT
CDR3aa: CSVDEGGRTDTQYF

d_gene: TRBD1
v_gene: TRBV7-9
abundance: .
j_gene: TRBJ1-2
CDR3nt: TGTGCCATTATAGGGACAGGGGGAGTTGGCTACACCTTC
CDR3aa: CAIIGTGGVGYTF

d_gene: .
v_gene: TRBV7-9
abundance: many
j_gene: TRBJ1-2
CDR3nt: TGTGCCAGCAGCTTATGGGGCACAGGGTGGGTCTATGGCTACACCTTC
CDR3aa: CASSLWGTGWVYGYTF

d_gene: TRBD1
v_gene: TRBV2
abundance: many
j_gene: TRBJ2-7
CDR3nt: TGTGCCAGTGGGACAGGGGGATTCGAGCAGTACTTC
CDR3aa: CASGTGGFEQYF

d_gene: .
v_gene: TRBV9
abundance: many
j_gene: TRBJ1-1
CDR3nt: TGTGCCAGCAGCGTATGGGTTTCGAACACTGAAGCTTTCTTT
CDR3aa: CASSVWVSNTEAFF

d_gene: TRBD1
v_gene: TRBV12-3/TRBV12-4
abundance: .
j_gene: TRBJ2-7
CDR3nt: TGTGCCAGCAGTTCCGACAGGGCCCCCGGCGAGCAGTACTTC
CDR3aa: CASSSDRAPGEQYF

d_gene: TRBD2
v_gene: TRBV12-3/TRBV12-4
abundance: many
j_gene: TRBJ2-7
CDR3nt: TGTGCCAGCAGTAGCGGGGGTAGCTCCTACGAGCAGTACTTC
CDR3aa: CASSSGGSSYEQYF